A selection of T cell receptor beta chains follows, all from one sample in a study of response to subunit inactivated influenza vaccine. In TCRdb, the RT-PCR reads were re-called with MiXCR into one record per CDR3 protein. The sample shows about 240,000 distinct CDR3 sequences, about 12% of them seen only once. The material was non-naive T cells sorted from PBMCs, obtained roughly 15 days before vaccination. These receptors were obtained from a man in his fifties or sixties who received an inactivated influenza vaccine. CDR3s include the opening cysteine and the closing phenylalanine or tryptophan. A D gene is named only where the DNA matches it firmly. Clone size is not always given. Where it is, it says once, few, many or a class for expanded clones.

CDR3: CSPLAGALNEQFF
DNA: TGCAGCCCACTAGCGGGGGCCCTCAATGAGCAGTTCTTC
J: TRBJ2-1
V: TRBV20-1
D: TRBD2
size: few

CDR3: CASSRRNGAGGNTIYF
DNA: TGTGCCAGCAGCCGAAGAAATGGGGCTGGTGGAAACACCATATATTTT
J: TRBJ1-3
V: TRBV25-1
D: -
size: few

CDR3: CASSYSSPWQAAVYEQYF
DNA: TGTGCCAGCAGTTACTCGTCTCCGTGGCAGGCAGCCGTCTACGAGCAGTACTTC
J: TRBJ2-7
V: TRBV6-5
D: -
size: -

CDR3: CASSWAGNTGELFF
DNA: TGTGCCAGCAGTTGGGCAGGGAACACCGGGGAGCTGTTTTTT
J: TRBJ2-2
V: TRBV12-3/TRBV12-4
D: -
size: medium-sized

CDR3: CASSLGGAAGELFF
DNA: TGTGCCAGCAGCTTGGGGGGGGCGGCCGGGGAGCTGTTTTTT
J: TRBJ2-2
V: TRBV5-5
D: -
size: -

CDR3: CASSESSGGPSEQFF
DNA: TGTGCCAGCAGTGAATCCAGCGGGGGGCCGTCCGAGCAGTTCTTC
J: TRBJ2-1
V: TRBV6-1
D: TRBD2
size: -

CDR3: CASRSTGSGREKLFF
DNA: TGTGCCAGCAGATCGACAGGGAGCGGTCGGGAAAAACTGTTTTTT
J: TRBJ1-4
V: TRBV12-3/TRBV12-4
D: TRBD1
size: -

CDR3: CASIVAGREAFF
DNA: TGTGCCAGCATCGTGGCAGGGCGCGAAGCTTTCTTT
J: TRBJ1-1
V: TRBV28
D: -
size: -

CDR3: CASSLDYGYTF
DNA: TGTGCCAGCAGCCTCGACTATGGCTACACCTTC
J: TRBJ1-2
V: TRBV6-6
D: -
size: many

CDR3: CAGGTEAFF
DNA: TGTGCCGGGGGCACTGAAGCTTTCTTT
J: TRBJ1-1
V: TRBV3-1
D: -
size: few

CDR3: CASTFARGRYNEQFF
DNA: TGTGCCAGCACTTTTGCGAGGGGCCGTTACAATGAGCAGTTCTTC
J: TRBJ2-1
V: TRBV6-5
D: -
size: -

CDR3: CASSLQGHLLPLHF
DNA: TGTGCCAGCAGTTTACAGGGACACCTGTTACCCCTCCACTTT
J: TRBJ1-6
V: TRBV12-3/TRBV12-4
D: -
size: many

CDR3: CASSQESGKETQYF
DNA: TGCGCCAGCAGCCAAGAGTCAGGGAAAGAGACCCAGTACTTC
J: TRBJ2-5
V: TRBV4-1
D: -
size: -

CDR3: CASHDTDRGPTYEQYF
DNA: TGCGCCAGCCACGACACGGACAGGGGCCCCACCTACGAGCAGTACTTC
J: TRBJ2-7
V: TRBV23-1
D: TRBD1
size: -

CDR3: CASSLGVSGNTIYF
DNA: TGCGCCAGCAGCTTGGGGGTCTCTGGAAACACCATATATTTT
J: TRBJ1-3
V: TRBV5-1
D: -
size: -

CDR3: CASSYPDRAGANVLTF
DNA: TGTGCCAGCAGCTACCCCGACAGGGCCGGGGCCAACGTCCTGACTTTC
J: TRBJ2-6
V: TRBV7-2
D: TRBD1
size: -

CDR3: CASSEGNQPQHF
DNA: TGTGCCAGCTCCGAGGGTAATCAGCCCCAGCATTTT
J: TRBJ1-5
V: TRBV6-1
D: -
size: -

CDR3: CSARNPASGRTDSTDTQYF
DNA: TGCAGTGCTAGAAACCCGGCTAGCGGGAGGACAGATAGCACAGATACGCAGTATTTT
J: TRBJ2-3
V: TRBV20-1
D: TRBD2
size: -

CDR3: CASRPQGGRNTGELFF
DNA: TGTGCCAGCAGGCCCCAGGGGGGGCGGAACACCGGGGAGCTGTTTTTT
J: TRBJ2-2
V: TRBV7-9
D: -
size: -

CDR3: CASSLGRQTRGETQYF
DNA: TGTGCCAGCAGTTTAGGGCGACAGACCCGGGGGGAGACCCAGTACTTC
J: TRBJ2-5
V: TRBV27
D: -
size: few

CDR3: CASTPGDMNTEAFF
DNA: TGTGCCAGCACCCCCGGCGACATGAACACTGAAGCTTTCTTT
J: TRBJ1-1
V: TRBV6-1
D: -
size: few

CDR3: CASSLRTGYNEQFF
DNA: TGTGCCAGCAGCCTGAGGACGGGCTACAATGAGCAGTTCTTC
J: TRBJ2-1
V: TRBV12-3/TRBV12-4
D: -
size: many

CDR3: CASSPTTSGGIYEQYF
DNA: TGTGCCAGCAGTCCAACAACTAGCGGGGGGATTTACGAGCAGTACTTC
J: TRBJ2-7
V: TRBV28
D: TRBD2
size: many

CDR3: CASTLKPGEVYTEAFF
DNA: TGTGCCAGCACCCTGAAGCCAGGGGAGGTTTACACTGAAGCTTTCTTT
J: TRBJ1-1
V: TRBV28
D: -
size: many

CDR3: CAWSIQGDTEAFF
DNA: TGTGCCTGGAGTATCCAGGGAGACACTGAAGCTTTCTTT
J: TRBJ1-1
V: TRBV30
D: -
size: few

CDR3: CASSSTVGEQFF
DNA: TGTGCCAGCAGCTCTACCGTGGGTGAGCAGTTCTTC
J: TRBJ2-1
V: TRBV5-5
D: -
size: -

CDR3: CAWTVPNTGELFF
DNA: TGTGCCTGGACGGTCCCCAACACCGGGGAGCTGTTTTTT
J: TRBJ2-2
V: TRBV30
D: -
size: -

CDR3: CSARDPTNSPLHF
DNA: TGCAGTGCTAGAGATCCCACGAATTCACCCCTCCACTTT
J: TRBJ1-6
V: TRBV20-1
D: -
size: few

CDR3: CASSYSGGAHRGYTF
DNA: TGTGCCAGCAGCTATTCTGGGGGCGCGCATAGAGGCTACACCTTC
J: TRBJ1-2
V: TRBV7-8
D: -
size: many

CDR3: CASTPPRTGELFF
DNA: TGTGCCAGCACCCCCCCGCGCACCGGGGAGCTGTTTTTT
J: TRBJ2-2
V: TRBV7-9
D: -
size: -

CDR3: CASSFRAGGRTDTQYF
DNA: TGTGCCAGCAGTTTTCGGGCAGGGGGCAGAACAGATACGCAGTATTTT
J: TRBJ2-3
V: TRBV28
D: TRBD1
size: many